Below are 12 T cell receptor beta chains sequenced from a single sample in a study of blood T cell repertoires in COVID-19. Assay used: immunoSEQ multiplex PCR; TCRdb lists only in-frame clones, some missing. The sample includes roughly 120,000 clones, roughly 83% seen only once; the top ten take about 4%. The sequencing sample was made of peripheral blood. These receptors all come from a woman of 80 years or more with acute or convalescent COVID-19.

The rearrangement uses TRBV9 and TRBJ1-1; TRBD1 matches 8 bases. V shed 4 bases, J shed 6 bases, and the junction held 8 bases outside the gene matches. This CDR3 comprises 14 residues. The V gene's germline CDR1 is SGDLS and CDR2 YYNGEE. CDR3 in amino acids: CASSLTGDVAEAFF. The CDR3 DNA reads TGTGCCAGCAGCCTGACAGGGGATGTTGCTGAAGCTTTCTTT.

This chain joins TRBV6-5 and TRBJ2-4, with 8 nucleotides matching TRBD2. V gave up 2 bases and J gave up 6 bases; unmatched junction bases: 9. The CDR3 runs to 16 residues. Germline assignment: CDR1 MNHEY and CDR2 SVGAGI. DNA for the CDR3: TGTGCCAGCAGTTACGGTCGGGGGGGCTTATTAAACATTCAGTACTTC. Its protein product is CASSYGRGGLLNIQYF.

This chain uses TRBV4-1 with TRBJ2-1; 8 bases line up with TRBD2. V lost 0 bases, J lost 6 bases, and 16 bases stayed unmatched. Germline values: CDR1 MGHRA, CDR2 YSYEKL. The length of the CDR3 is 19 residues. The CDR3 DNA reads as TGCGCCAGCAGCCAAGATCCTAGGGCTGGCGGGAGGTTTCTCAATGAGCAGTTCTTC. Amino acid sequence: CASSQDPRAGGRFLNEQFF.

A single count supports this clone. This chain links TRBV19 with TRBJ2-7; 8 bases agree with TRBD1. J was trimmed by 3 bases and V by 3 bases; bases with no gene match: 4. Germline V gives CDR1 LNHDA, CDR2 SQIVND (reference sequence). The CDR3 is 14 amino acids. In DNA, the CDR3 is TGTGCCAGTAGTATCGGGACAGGATACTACGAGCAGTACTTC. Translated, it gives CASSIGTGYYEQYF.

This chain links TRBV11-2 with TRBJ2-3; the match to TRBD2 covers 15 bases. The J segment lost 6 bases and the V segment lost 5 bases, leaving 9 bases of the junction unmatched. CDR1 SGHAT and CDR2 FQNNGV come from the germline V gene. This CDR3 has 17 amino acids. The CDR3 coding sequence is TGTGCCAGCAGCCCGAGGACTAGCGGGGGGGCGGGGGATACGCAGTATTTT. Amino acids: CASSPRTSGGAGDTQYF.

This chain joins TRBV3-1 (or the pseudogene TRBV3-2) and TRBJ1-3; D is undetermined. Germline V gene data show CDR1 as LGHDT and CDR2 as YNNKEL (reference sequence). V lost 4 bases, J lost 0 bases, and 10 bases lay in between. The length of the CDR3 is 15 residues. The CDR3 nucleotides are TGTGCCAGCAGCCCGATCGCGGGCTCTGGAAACACCATATATTTT. Its protein product is CASSPIAGSGNTIYF.

This chain joins TRBV11-3 and TRBJ2-1; D might be TRBD2 (6 bases). Germline assignment: CDR1 SGHNT and CDR2 YENEEA. The CDR3 is 15 residues long. Deletions cut 2 bases from V and 6 bases from J, with 14 bases between. The CDR3 spells CASSLYSSEGNEQFF. CDR3 nucleotides: TGTGCCAGCAGCTTATATTCTAGCGAGGGCAATGAGCAGTTCTTC.

This clone was seen just once. The chain employs TRBV19 and TRBJ1-1, with D uncertain. The germline V gene encodes CDR1 LNHDA and CDR2 SQIVND (reference sequence). Trimming took 4 bases from V and 6 from J, leaving 15 bases between them. CDR3 length equals 14 residues. This CDR3 is CASSNHPEAPEAFF. The CDR3 DNA is TGTGCCAGTAGTAACCATCCTGAGGCCCCTGAAGCTTTCTTT.

The CDR3 spells CASSADRSNNEQFF. The CDR3 DNA follows: TGTGCCAGCAGTGCGGACAGGTCAAACAATGAGCAGTTCTTC. The chain carries TRBV2 and TRBJ2-1; TRBD1 matches 7 bases. V lost 4 bases, J lost 5 bases, and 5 bases stayed unmatched. Per germline, CDR1 SNHLY and CDR2 FYNNEI. CDR3 size: 14 residues.

The rearrangement uses TRBV4-1 and TRBJ2-5, with TRBD1 identical over 8 bases. Germline V gene sequence: CDR1 MGHRA, CDR2 YSYEKL. The CDR3 totals 15 residues. The V gene end was trimmed by 2 bases and the J gene end by 4 bases; junction bases not matched to a gene: 6. CDR3 in amino acids: CASSQYGQGGETQYF. CDR3 nucleotides: TGCGCCAGCAGCCAATACGGACAGGGCGGAGAGACCCAGTACTTC.

The rearrangement uses TRBV10-3 and TRBJ1-2; D is perhaps TRBD1 (5 bases). This CDR3 spans 14 amino acids. V lost 3 bases to trimming and J lost 6 bases, with 14 bases between them. Germline V gene lookup returns CDR1 ENHRY and CDR2 SYGVKD. The chain's CDR3 is CAISDQGPGDGYTF. DNA for the CDR3: TGTGCCATCAGTGACCAGGGTCCTGGCGATGGCTACACCTTC.

V usage is TRBV4-2 and J usage is TRBJ2-5; 7 bases match TRBD1. From germline, CDR1 is LGHNA and CDR2 YNFKEQ. V lost 3 bases, J lost 0 bases, and 10 bases stayed unmatched. The CDR3 runs to 17 residues. The CDR3 is CASSQSTGVQYQETQYF. As DNA, the CDR3 is TGTGCCAGCAGCCAGAGCACAGGGGTTCAGTACCAAGAGACCCAGTACTTC.